This T cell receptor (beta chain) derives from a study of control samples from healthy donors and cancer patients. Data came from immunoSEQ multiplex PCR; TCRdb stores just in-frame clones and leaves some out. This sample has under 130,000 clones; 83% occur once, and the top ten carry roughly 13%. The sample holds one count of this clone. The germline V gene encodes CDR1 MNHEY and CDR2 SMNVEV (reference sequence). V dropped 6 bases and J dropped 3; count of bases not matched to a gene: 4. This CDR3 has 14 amino acids. Sequencing was carried out using blood. The chain has TRBV27 and TRBJ2-1; 8 positions agree with TRBD1. The clonotype comes from a woman aged 45 to 65 in good health. The CDR3 DNA sequence: TGTGCCAGCAGCCGGGACAGGCTCTACAATGAGCAGTTCTTC. It is translated as CASSRDRLYNEQFF.